The following is a TCR beta chain sequence with its context. This record comes from a study of blood T cell repertoires in COVID-19. Whole-study context: Donors in the United States, Italy and Spain gave samples during acute or convalescent COVID-19. Sample material is recorded as cDNA or gDNA derived from T cells, B-cell-depleted T cells, or PBMCs.

Authors' analysis steps: Quantification of nucleated cells was approximated via reference gene primer amplification. Profiled with immunoSEQ multiplex PCR; TCRdb holds only in-frame clones, not every one. That table gives V, J and clone size, and the DNA gave D and trimming. In the table there are about 140,000 clones, around 78% of which are singletons. The CDR3 extends over 14 amino acids. Germline CDR1 is MNHEY and CDR2 is SMNVEV (reference sequence). The germline V and J ends were trimmed by 2 bases and 4 bases, with 11 bases remaining between them. V is TRBV27 and J is TRBJ1-1; no clear D. The sample comprised peripheral blood. This TCR came from a woman aged 60-75 years with acute or convalescent COVID-19. CDR3 in amino acids: CASSLGREGTEAFF. CDR3 coding DNA: TGTGCCAGCAGTTTAGGACGGGAGGGCACTGAAGCTTTCTTT.